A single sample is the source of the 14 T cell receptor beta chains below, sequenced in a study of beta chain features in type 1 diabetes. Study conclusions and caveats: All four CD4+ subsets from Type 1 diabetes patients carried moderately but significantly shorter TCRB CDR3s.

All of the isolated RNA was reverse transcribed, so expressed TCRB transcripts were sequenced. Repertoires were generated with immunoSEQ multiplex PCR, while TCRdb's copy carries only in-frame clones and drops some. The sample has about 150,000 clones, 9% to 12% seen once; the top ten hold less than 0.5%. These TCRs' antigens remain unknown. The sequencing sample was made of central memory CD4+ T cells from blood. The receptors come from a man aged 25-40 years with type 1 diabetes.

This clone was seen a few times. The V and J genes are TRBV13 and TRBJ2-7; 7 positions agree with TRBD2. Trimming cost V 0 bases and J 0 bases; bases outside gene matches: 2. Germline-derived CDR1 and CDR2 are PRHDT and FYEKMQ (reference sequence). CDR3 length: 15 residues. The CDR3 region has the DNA TGTGCCAGCAGCTTAGGCGGGGGGAGCTCCTACGAGCAGTACTTC. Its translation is CASSLGGGSSYEQYF.

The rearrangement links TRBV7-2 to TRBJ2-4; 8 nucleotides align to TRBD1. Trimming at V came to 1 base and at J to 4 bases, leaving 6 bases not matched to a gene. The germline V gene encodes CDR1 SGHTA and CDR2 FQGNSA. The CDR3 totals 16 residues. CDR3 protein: CASSLGGQGKKNIQYF. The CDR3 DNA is TGTGCCAGCAGCTTAGGCGGACAGGGAAAAAAAAACATTCAGTACTTC.

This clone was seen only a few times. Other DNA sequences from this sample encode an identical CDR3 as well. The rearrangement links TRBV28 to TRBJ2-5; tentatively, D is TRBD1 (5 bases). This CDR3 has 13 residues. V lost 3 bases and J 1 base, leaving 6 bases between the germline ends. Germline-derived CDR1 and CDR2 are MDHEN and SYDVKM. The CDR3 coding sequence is TGTGCCAGCAGTTTTAGGGGCCAAGAGACCCAGTACTTC. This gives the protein CASSFRGQETQYF.

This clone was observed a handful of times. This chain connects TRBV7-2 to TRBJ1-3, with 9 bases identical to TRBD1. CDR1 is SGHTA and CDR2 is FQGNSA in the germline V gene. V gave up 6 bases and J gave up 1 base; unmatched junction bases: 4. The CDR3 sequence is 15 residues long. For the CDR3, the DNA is TGTGCCAGCAGTCGGGACAGGGATTCTGGAAACACCATATATTTT. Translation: CASSRDRDSGNTIYF.

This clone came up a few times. The DNA of the CDR3 is TGTGCCAGCAGCTTAACTAGGACAGGGGGGGGCTACACCTTC. Amino acid sequence: CASSLTRTGGGYTF. This sequence joins TRBV7-2 and TRBJ1-2; 10 nucleotides align to TRBD1. The germline CDR1 and CDR2 sequences are SGHTA and FQGNSA. After removal of 2 bases from V and 8 bases from J, the junction contained 5 bases not matched to a gene. The CDR3 is 14 amino acids.

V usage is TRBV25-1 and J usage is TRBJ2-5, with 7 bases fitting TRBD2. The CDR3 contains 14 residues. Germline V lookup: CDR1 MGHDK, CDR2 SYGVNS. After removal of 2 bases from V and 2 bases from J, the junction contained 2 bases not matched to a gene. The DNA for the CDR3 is TGTGCCAGCAGTGAACTAGCGGCACAAGAGACCCAGTACTTC. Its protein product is CASSELAAQETQYF. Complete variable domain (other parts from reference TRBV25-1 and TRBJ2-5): EADIYQTPRYLVIGTGKKITLECSQTMGHDKMYWYQQDPGMELHLIHYSYGVNSTEKGDLSSESTVSRIRTEHFPLTLESARPSHTSQYLCASSELAAQETQYFGPGTRLLVL.

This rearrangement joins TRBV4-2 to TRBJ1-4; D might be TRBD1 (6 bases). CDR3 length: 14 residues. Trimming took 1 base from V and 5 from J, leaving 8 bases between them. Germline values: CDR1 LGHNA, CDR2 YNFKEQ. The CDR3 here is CASSQGQGNEKLFF. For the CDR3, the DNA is TGTGCCAGCAGCCAAGGCCAGGGGAATGAAAAACTGTTTTTT.

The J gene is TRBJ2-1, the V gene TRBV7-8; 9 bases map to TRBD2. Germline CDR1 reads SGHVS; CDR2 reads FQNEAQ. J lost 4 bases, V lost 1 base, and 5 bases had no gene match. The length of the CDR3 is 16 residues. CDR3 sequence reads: CASSLEPSGAYNEQFF. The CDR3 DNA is TGTGCCAGCAGCTTAGAGCCTAGCGGGGCTTACAATGAGCAGTTCTTC.

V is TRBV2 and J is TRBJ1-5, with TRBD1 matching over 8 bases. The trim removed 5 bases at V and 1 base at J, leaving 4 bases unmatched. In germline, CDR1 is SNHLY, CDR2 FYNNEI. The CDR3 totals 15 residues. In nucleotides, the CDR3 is TGTGCCAGCAGTAAGGACAGGGCGAGCAATCAGCCCCAGCATTTT. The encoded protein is CASSKDRASNQPQHF. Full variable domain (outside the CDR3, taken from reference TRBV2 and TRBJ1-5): EPEVTQTPSHQVTQMGQEVILRCVPISNHLYFYWYRQILGQKVEFLVSFYNNEISEKSEIFDDQFSVERPDGSNFTLKIRSTKLEDSAMYFCASSKDRASNQPQHFGDGTRLSIL.

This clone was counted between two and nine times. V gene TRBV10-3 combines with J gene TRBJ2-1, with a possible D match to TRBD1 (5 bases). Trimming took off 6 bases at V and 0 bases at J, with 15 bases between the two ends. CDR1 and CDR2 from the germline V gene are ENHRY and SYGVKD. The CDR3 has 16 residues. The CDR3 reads CAIRDSRGSSYNEQFF. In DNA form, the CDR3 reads TGTGCCATCAGAGACAGCCGTGGAAGCTCCTACAATGAGCAGTTCTTC.

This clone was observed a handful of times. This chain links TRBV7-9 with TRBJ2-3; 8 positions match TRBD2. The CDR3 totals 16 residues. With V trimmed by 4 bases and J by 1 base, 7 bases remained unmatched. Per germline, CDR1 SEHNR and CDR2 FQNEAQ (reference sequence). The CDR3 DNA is TGTGCCAGCAGCTCCTCAGCGGGAGTCCGCACAGATACGCAGTATTTT. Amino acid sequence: CASSSSAGVRTDTQYF.

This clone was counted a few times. The chain's CDR3 is CASSPPSTEFYGYTF. The CDR3, as DNA: TGTGCCAGTAGTCCGCCCTCTACCGAGTTCTATGGCTACACCTTC. The chain has TRBV19 and TRBJ1-2; D unresolved. The CDR3 sequence is 15 residues long. Germline CDR1 reads LNHDA; CDR2 reads SQIVND (reference sequence). V dropped 5 bases and J dropped 4 bases, with 17 bases sitting between them.

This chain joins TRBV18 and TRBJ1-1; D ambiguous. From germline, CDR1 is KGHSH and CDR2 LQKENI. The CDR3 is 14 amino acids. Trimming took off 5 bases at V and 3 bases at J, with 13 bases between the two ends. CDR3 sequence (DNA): TGTGCCAGCTCATGGTCGGAGAAGGACACTGAAGCTTTCTTT. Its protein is CASSWSEKDTEAFF.

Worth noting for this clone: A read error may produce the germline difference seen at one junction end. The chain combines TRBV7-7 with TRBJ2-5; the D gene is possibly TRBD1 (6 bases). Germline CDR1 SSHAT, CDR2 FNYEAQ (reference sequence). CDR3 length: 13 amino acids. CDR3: CASSGQFQETQYF. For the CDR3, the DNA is TGTGCTAGCAGCGGACAGTTTCAAGAGACCCAGTACTTC.